Listed below are T cell receptor beta chains from one sample, sequenced in a study of T cells in Graves' hyperthyroidism and ophthalmopathy. Via MiXCR, TCRdb re-called the multiplex PCR reads, giving one row per CDR3 protein. This table has a few hundred thousand distinct CDR3 sequences, roughly 20% appearing once. The sample comprised blood. The receptors originated from a man between 50 and 59 years old with Graves' ophthalmopathy. The conserved cysteine and the conserved F or W are not part of the CDR3 here. The order of the fields is J gene, CDR3 length, V gene, CDR3 protein.

J gene: TRBJ2-3
CDR3 length: 14
V gene: TRBV6-6
CDR3 protein: ASSYSSDFSTDTQY

J gene: TRBJ2-1
CDR3 length: 15
V gene: TRBV11-2
CDR3 protein: ASSPARAGGPNNEQF

J gene: TRBJ2-5
CDR3 length: 15
V gene: TRBV20-1
CDR3 protein: SARPGLSGRSGETQY

J gene: TRBJ2-7
CDR3 length: 12
V gene: TRBV19
CDR3 protein: ASSLSSVTYEQY

J gene: TRBJ2-7
CDR3 length: 17
V gene: TRBV20-1
CDR3 protein: SARDLRGTSGIMTYEQY

J gene: TRBJ2-7
CDR3 length: 10
V gene: TRBV6-1
CDR3 protein: ASSSLVDEQY

J gene: TRBJ2-7
CDR3 length: 11
V gene: TRBV14
CDR3 protein: ASSQVVSGEQY

J gene: TRBJ1-3
CDR3 length: 11
V gene: TRBV15
CDR3 protein: ATSRGDRNTIY

J gene: TRBJ2-7
CDR3 length: 16
V gene: TRBV6-1
CDR3 protein: ASSYFPPSTGRRYEQY

J gene: TRBJ1-1
CDR3 length: 13
V gene: TRBV3-1
CDR3 protein: ASSQGTGMNTEAF

J gene: TRBJ2-2
CDR3 length: 15
V gene: TRBV12-5
CDR3 protein: ASGLVGDRGDTGELF

J gene: TRBJ2-7
CDR3 length: 12
V gene: TRBV7-8
CDR3 protein: ASSTGFAAYEQY

J gene: TRBJ2-1
CDR3 length: 18
V gene: TRBV28
CDR3 protein: ASSLLLHPLDRQPYNEQF

J gene: TRBJ1-5
CDR3 length: 11
V gene: TRBV28
CDR3 protein: ASSTTDPQSQH

J gene: TRBJ2-1
CDR3 length: 12
V gene: TRBV24-1
CDR3 protein: ATSDYGLLNEQF

J gene: TRBJ1-1
CDR3 length: 11
V gene: TRBV30
CDR3 protein: AWSADRAGGAF

J gene: TRBJ2-4
CDR3 length: 12
V gene: TRBV3-1
CDR3 protein: ASSRRDGKNIQY

J gene: TRBJ2-7
CDR3 length: 10
V gene: TRBV20-1
CDR3 protein: SARPTRLEQY

J gene: TRBJ2-7
CDR3 length: 21
V gene: TRBV14
CDR3 protein: ASSQFGYVQGKDRPTIVYEQY